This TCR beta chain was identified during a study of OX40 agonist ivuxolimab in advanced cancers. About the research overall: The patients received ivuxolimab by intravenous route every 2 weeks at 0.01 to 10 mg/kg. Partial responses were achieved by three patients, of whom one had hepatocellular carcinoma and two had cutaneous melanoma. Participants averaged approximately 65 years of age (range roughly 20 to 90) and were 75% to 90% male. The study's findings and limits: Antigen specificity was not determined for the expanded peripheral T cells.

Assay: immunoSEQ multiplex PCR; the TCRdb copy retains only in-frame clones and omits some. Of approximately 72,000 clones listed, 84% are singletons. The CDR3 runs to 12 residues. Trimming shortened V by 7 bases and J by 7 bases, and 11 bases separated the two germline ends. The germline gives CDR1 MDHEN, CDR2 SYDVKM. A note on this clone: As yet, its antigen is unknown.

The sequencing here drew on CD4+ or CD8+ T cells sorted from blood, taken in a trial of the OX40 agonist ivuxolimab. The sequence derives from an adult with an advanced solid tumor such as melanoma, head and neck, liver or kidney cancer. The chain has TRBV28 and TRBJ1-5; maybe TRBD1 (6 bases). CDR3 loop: CASNTGSQPQHF. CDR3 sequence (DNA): TGTGCCAGCAATACAGGGTCCCAGCCCCAGCATTTT. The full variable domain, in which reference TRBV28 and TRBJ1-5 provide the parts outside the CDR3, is DVKVTQSSRYLVKRTGEKVFLECVQDMDHENMFWYRQDPGLGLRLIYFSYDVKMKEKGDIPEGYSVSREKKERFSLILESASTNQTSMYLCASNTGSQPQHFGDGTRLSIL.